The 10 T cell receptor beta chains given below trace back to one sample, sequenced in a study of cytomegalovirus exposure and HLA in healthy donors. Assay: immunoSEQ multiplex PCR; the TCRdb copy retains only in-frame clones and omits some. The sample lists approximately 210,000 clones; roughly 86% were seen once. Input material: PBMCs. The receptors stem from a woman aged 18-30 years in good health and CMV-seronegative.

DNA of the CDR3: TGTGCCAGTAGTATGGGGACAGGGCTCTACGAGCAGTACTTC. Protein product: CASSMGTGLYEQYF. The chain has TRBV19 and TRBJ2-7; TRBD1 aligns across 9 bases. Germline loops: CDR1 LNHDA, CDR2 SQIVND (reference sequence). The CDR3 is 14 residues long. The V gene end was trimmed by 3 bases and the J gene end by 3 bases; junction bases not matched to a gene: 3.

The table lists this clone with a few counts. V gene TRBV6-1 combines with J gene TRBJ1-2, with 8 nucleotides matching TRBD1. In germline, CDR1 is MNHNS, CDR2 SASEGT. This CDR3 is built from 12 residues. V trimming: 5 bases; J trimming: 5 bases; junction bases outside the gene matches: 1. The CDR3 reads CASSRTGYGYTF. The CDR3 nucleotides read TGTGCCAGCAGTAGGACAGGGTATGGCTACACCTTC.

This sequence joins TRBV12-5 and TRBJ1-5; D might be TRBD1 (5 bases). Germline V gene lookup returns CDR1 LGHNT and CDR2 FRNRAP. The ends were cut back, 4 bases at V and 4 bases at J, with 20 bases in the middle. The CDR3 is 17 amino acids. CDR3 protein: CASGWTPGEVGNQPQHF. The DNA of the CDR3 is TGTGCTAGTGGTTGGACCCCGGGGGAAGTGGGGAATCAGCCCCAGCATTTT.

For the CDR3, the DNA is TGCGCCAGCAGTCTCCTACGATCCGAACGTGGCTACACCTTC. Its protein is CASSLLRSERGYTF. The chain combines TRBV23-1 with TRBJ1-2; D not resolved. TRBV23-1 is marked as an open reading frame, function uncertain. This CDR3 has 14 amino acids. V lost 4 bases to trimming and J lost 7 bases, with 16 bases between them.

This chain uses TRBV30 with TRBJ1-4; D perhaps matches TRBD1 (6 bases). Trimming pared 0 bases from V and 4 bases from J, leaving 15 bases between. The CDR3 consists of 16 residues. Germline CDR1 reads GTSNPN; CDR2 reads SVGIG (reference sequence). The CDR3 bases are TGTGCCTGGAGTGTATCCAGGGGCTGGGGTAATGAAAAACTGTTTTTT. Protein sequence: CAWSVSRGWGNEKLFF.

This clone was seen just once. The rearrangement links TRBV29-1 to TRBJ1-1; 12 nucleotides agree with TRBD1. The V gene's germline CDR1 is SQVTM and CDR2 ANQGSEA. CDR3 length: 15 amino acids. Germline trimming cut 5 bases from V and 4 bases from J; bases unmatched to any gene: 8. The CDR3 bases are TGCAGCGTTTCACCGGGACAGGGGGCCGGCACTGAAGCTTTCTTT. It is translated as CSVSPGQGAGTEAFF. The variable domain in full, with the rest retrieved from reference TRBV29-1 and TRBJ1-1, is SAVISQKPSRDICQRGTSLTIQCQVDSQVTMMFWYRQQPGQSLTLIATANQGSEATYESGFVIDKFPISRPNLTFSTLTVSNMSPEDSSIYLCSVSPGQGAGTEAFFGQGTRLTVV.

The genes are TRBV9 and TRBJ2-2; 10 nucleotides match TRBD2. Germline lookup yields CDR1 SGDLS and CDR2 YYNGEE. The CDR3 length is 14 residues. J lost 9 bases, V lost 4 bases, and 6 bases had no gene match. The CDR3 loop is CASSSGTSERELFF. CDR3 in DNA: TGTGCCAGCAGCTCGGGGACTAGCGAAAGGGAGCTGTTTTTT.

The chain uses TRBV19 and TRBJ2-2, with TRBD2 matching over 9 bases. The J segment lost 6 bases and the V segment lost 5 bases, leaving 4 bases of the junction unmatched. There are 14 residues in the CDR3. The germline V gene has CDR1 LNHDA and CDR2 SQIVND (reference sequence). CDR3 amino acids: CASSLLAGSGELFF. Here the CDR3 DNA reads TGTGCCAGTAGTTTACTAGCGGGCTCCGGGGAGCTGTTTTTT.

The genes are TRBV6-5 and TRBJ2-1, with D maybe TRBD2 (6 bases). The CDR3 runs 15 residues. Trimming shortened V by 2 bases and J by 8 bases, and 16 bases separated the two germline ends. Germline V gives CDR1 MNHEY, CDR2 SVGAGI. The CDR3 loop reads CASSYGAGSRDEQFF. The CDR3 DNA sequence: TGTGCCAGCAGTTACGGGGCGGGGTCTCGGGATGAGCAGTTCTTC.

The CDR3 coding sequence is TGTGCCAGCAGCGCCCGGGAGAGGCTAGCGGTCTACAATGAGCAGTTCTTC. As protein: CASSARERLAVYNEQFF. The chain has TRBV7-9 and TRBJ2-1, with 7 bases that match TRBD2. Unmatched junction bases numbered 13, after V lost 5 bases and J lost 3 bases. This CDR3 region has 17 residues. Germline V gene lookup returns CDR1 SEHNR and CDR2 FQNEAQ (reference sequence).